In this sample, the clone carrying this TCR beta chain turned up once. The data stem from a study of blood T cell repertoires in COVID-19. Study-wide context: T cells, B-cell-depleted T cells, or PBMCs supplied cDNA or gDNA.

Method: immunoSEQ multiplex PCR; TCRdb's copy keeps in-frame clones and lacks some. The sample contains over 200,000 clones, approximately 90% of which appear only once. Germline V gene sequence: CDR1 GTSNPN, CDR2 SVGIG (reference sequence). The ends lost 3 bases at V and 3 bases at J; junction bases unmatched: 2. CDR3 length: 13 amino acids. The sample consisted of PBMCs or T cells enriched from blood (not recorded which). This receptor was identified in a man aged 25 to 45 who had recovered from COVID-19. This chain joins TRBV30 and TRBJ1-3; 7 bases line up with TRBD1. This CDR3 reads CAWRRDSGNTIYF. CDR3 bases: TGTGCCTGGAGACGGGACAGTGGAAACACCATATATTTT. Supplemented by reference TRBV30 and TRBJ1-3, the full variable domain reads SQTIHQWPATLVQPVGSPLSLECTVEGTSNPNLYWYRQAAGRGLQLLFYSVGIGQISSEVPQNLSASRPQDRQFILSSKKLLLSDSGFYLCAWRRDSGNTIYFGEGSWLTVV.